The 29 T cell receptor beta chains given below trace back to one sample, sequenced in a study of cytomegalovirus exposure and HLA in healthy donors. The PCR ran on 60 Vbeta and 13 Jbeta primers. TCRdb keeps only in-frame clones here, not all; method: immunoSEQ multiplex PCR. Of roughly 100,000 clones listed, 75% to 90% are singletons. Source material: PBMCs. The receptors come from a man aged 25 to 40 in good health and CMV-seropositive.

The chain carries TRBV11-2 and TRBJ1-2; TRBD1 aligns across 8 bases. CDR1 is SGHAT, CDR2 FQNNGV, per germline. This CDR3 has 15 residues. The ends lost 3 bases at V and 4 bases at J; junction bases unmatched: 7. The CDR3 is CASSFSSGQGYGYTF. The CDR3 nucleotides are TGTGCCAGCAGCTTTAGCTCCGGACAGGGCTATGGCTACACCTTC. Full variable domain (rest looked up from reference TRBV11-2 and TRBJ1-2): EAGVAQSPRYKIIEKRQSVAFWCNPISGHATLYWYQQILGQGPKLLIQFQNNGVVDDSQLPKDRFSAERLKGVDSTLKIQPAKLEDSAVYLCASSFSSGQGYGYTFGSGTRLTVV.

To note about this clone: This CDR3 is also generated by other DNA sequences in the sample. The chain combines TRBV6-5 with TRBJ1-6; D remains unclear. This CDR3 comprises 14 residues. The germline gives CDR1 MNHEY, CDR2 SVGAGI. V was shortened by 5 bases and J by 4 bases, with 9 bases between the two germline ends. In DNA, the CDR3 is TGTGCCAGCAGTGGGCTCAGGTATAATTCACCCCTCCACTTT. Translation gives CASSGLRYNSPLHF.

V and J are TRBV27 and TRBJ2-1, with D possibly matching TRBD1 (5 bases). This CDR3 contains 13 residues. Trimming cost V 6 bases and J 9 bases, with 15 bases left between them. CDR1 and CDR2 from the germline V gene are MNHEY and SMNVEV (reference sequence). The CDR3, as DNA: TGTGCCAGCAGCCTACCCACTACAGGTGAGCAGTTCTTC. This codes for CASSLPTTGEQFF.

The rearrangement joins TRBV5-4 to TRBJ2-1, with 10 bases identical to TRBD2. This CDR3 comprises 15 residues. V was clipped by 4 bases and J by 7 bases; unmatched bases: 8. CDR1 and CDR2 from the germline V gene are SGHNT and YYREEE (reference sequence). The chain's CDR3 is CASSIALTSGNEQFF. In DNA, the CDR3 is TGTGCCAGCAGCATCGCACTGACTAGCGGGAATGAGCAGTTCTTC.

The chain employs TRBV2 and TRBJ2-2; 7 positions agree with TRBD1. The CDR3 covers 14 residues. V was clipped by 6 bases and J by 4 bases; unmatched bases: 5. Germline V gene sequence: CDR1 SNHLY, CDR2 FYNNEI. The CDR3 region has the DNA TGTGCCAGCAGGGTCGGGACAGTCACCGGGGAGCTGTTTTTT. Protein product: CASRVGTVTGELFF.

The chain has TRBV7-2 and TRBJ2-1; TRBD2 matches at 9 bases. V shed 2 bases, J shed 3 bases, and the junction held 2 bases outside the gene matches. The CDR3 has 15 residues. Germline V gene data show CDR1 as SGHTA and CDR2 as FQGNSA. This CDR3 reads CASSLSGGNYNEQFF. The CDR3 DNA follows: TGTGCCAGCAGCTTAAGCGGGGGGAACTACAATGAGCAGTTCTTC.

This clone was seen a few times. The chain uses TRBV7-9 and TRBJ1-2; a weak D match, TRBD1 (5 bases). The length of the CDR3 is 13 residues. The V gene lost 0 bases and the J gene lost 6 bases, with 8 bases spanning the gap. From germline, CDR1 is SEHNR and CDR2 FQNEAQ (reference sequence). The CDR3 is CASSLAGGHGYTF. The DNA for the CDR3 is TGTGCCAGCAGCTTAGCCGGGGGACATGGCTACACCTTC.

This clone appeared once. The chain couples TRBV5-1 to TRBJ2-5, with TRBD2 matching 10 bases. Trimming at V came to 2 bases and at J to 4 bases, leaving 8 bases not matched to a gene. The CDR3 has 16 residues. The germline V gene has CDR1 SGHRS and CDR2 YFSETQ. The CDR3 DNA sequence: TGCGCCAGCAGCTTAGCGGGGGGGCCAGGAGTAGAGACCCAGTACTTC. This translates into CASSLAGGPGVETQYF.

The chain has TRBV7-8 and TRBJ1-4, with 9 bases fitting TRBD1. The CDR3 contains 16 residues. Germline loops: CDR1 SGHVS, CDR2 FQNEAQ. With V trimmed by 5 bases and J by 5 bases, 9 bases remained unmatched. This CDR3 is CASSEGTGMGNEKLFF. In DNA, the CDR3 is TGTGCCAGCAGCGAAGGGACAGGGATGGGCAATGAAAAACTGTTTTTT.

V usage is TRBV27 and J usage is TRBJ2-7; the D gene is possibly TRBD2 (5 bases). This CDR3 is 15 amino acids long. Between the trimmed V and J ends, which lost 5 bases and 0 bases, there was a span of 14 bases. Germline CDR1 MNHEY, CDR2 SMNVEV (reference sequence). This CDR3 reads CASSPGILGSYEQYF. The DNA of the CDR3 is TGTGCCAGCAGTCCCGGGATTCTTGGCTCCTACGAGCAGTACTTC.

The chain recombines TRBV6-1 with TRBJ2-7, with D possibly TRBD1 on 6 matching bases. The V gene lost 4 bases and the J gene lost 6 bases, with 16 bases spanning the gap. CDR1 MNHNS and CDR2 SASEGT come from the germline V gene. This CDR3 has 14 residues. The CDR3 DNA sequence: TGTGCCAGCAGTGCGACAGGATCCACTCGCGAGCAGTACTTC. It yields the protein CASSATGSTREQYF.

The rearrangement joins TRBV15 to TRBJ2-3; weak D call: TRBD2 (6 bases). The CDR3 is 12 residues long. Trimming removed 3 bases at V and 8 bases at J, with 9 bases between. Germline CDR1 LNHNV, CDR2 YYDKDF (reference sequence). Here the CDR3 reads CATSRRDGTQYF. DNA for the CDR3: TGTGCCACCAGCAGGCGGGACGGTACGCAGTATTTT.

This clone was seen a single time. The rearrangement joins TRBV5-1 to TRBJ1-6; D may be TRBD1 (5 bases). Trimming removed 3 bases at V and 7 bases at J, with 14 bases between. Germline values: CDR1 SGHRS, CDR2 YFSETQ. The CDR3 totals 15 residues. This chain's CDR3 is CASSSWGWENSPLHF. The CDR3 DNA reads as TGCGCCAGCAGCTCCTGGGGCTGGGAAAATTCACCCCTCCACTTT.

This chain links TRBV7-9 with TRBJ2-7; 10 nucleotides line up with TRBD2. CDR1 SEHNR and CDR2 FQNEAQ come from the germline V gene (reference sequence). Unmatched junction bases numbered 3, after V lost 4 bases and J lost 0 bases. This CDR3 comprises 15 residues. CDR3 amino acids: CASSSSGGGSYEQYF. The CDR3 DNA reads as TGTGCCAGCAGCTCTAGCGGGGGAGGCTCCTACGAGCAGTACTTC. The whole variable domain, filled in from reference TRBV7-9 and TRBJ2-7, reads DTGVSQNPRHKITKRGQNVTFRCDPISEHNRLYWYRQTLGQGPEFLTYFQNEAQLEKSRLLSDRFSAERPKGSFSTLEIQRTEQGDSAMYLCASSSSGGGSYEQYFGPGTRLTVT.

V gene TRBV19 combines with J gene TRBJ1-2, with D possibly TRBD1 on 5 matching bases. V lost 1 base to trimming and J lost 5 bases, with 14 bases between them. Germline CDR1 LNHDA, CDR2 SQIVND (reference sequence). The CDR3 length is 15 residues. CDR3 nucleotides: TGTGCCAGTAGTATAGGGCAGGGAATTTCGTATGGCTACACCTTC. It yields the protein CASSIGQGISYGYTF.

The V call is TRBV7-2, the J call TRBJ2-3, with 16 bases identical to TRBD2. The CDR3 is made up of 18 amino acids. V was clipped by 5 bases and J by 8 bases; unmatched bases: 13. CDR1 and CDR2 from the germline V gene are SGHTA and FQGNSA. CDR3 DNA sequence: TGTGCCAGCAGCCCCACGCTGGGACTAGCGGGGGGGTCGGGTACGCAGTATTTT. This encodes CASSPTLGLAGGSGTQYF.

This clone turned up a few times. The chain uses TRBV5-1 and TRBJ1-4; TRBD1 aligns across 11 bases. Trimming cost V 0 bases and J 7 bases; bases outside gene matches: 2. The CDR3 loop spans 15 amino acids. In germline, CDR1 is SGHRS, CDR2 YFSETQ. The CDR3 is CASSLAGTGGEKLFF. The DNA for the CDR3 is TGCGCCAGCAGCTTGGCGGGGACAGGGGGTGAAAAACTGTTTTTT.

This clone showed up just a few times. The chain is built from TRBV9 and TRBJ1-2, with a weak D call TRBD1 (5 bases). CDR1 is SGDLS and CDR2 is YYNGEE in the germline V gene. The V and J ends lost 0 bases and 4 bases respectively, with 10 bases between them. The CDR3 is made up of 14 amino acids. CDR3 DNA sequence: TGTGCCAGCAGCGTAGCGGGGGGACTCTATGGCTACACCTTC. It yields the protein CASSVAGGLYGYTF. Supplemented by reference TRBV9 and TRBJ1-2, the full variable domain reads DSGVTQTPKHLITATGQRVTLRCSPRSGDLSVYWYQQSLDQGLQFLIQYYNGEERAKGNILERFSAQQFPDLHSELNLSSLELGDSALYFCASSVAGGLYGYTFGSGTRLTVV.

This clone came up once. The chain employs TRBV5-4 and TRBJ2-3, with 9 bases that match TRBD1. V lost 5 bases to trimming and J lost 6 bases; unmatched junction nucleotides: 13. The germline V gene encodes CDR1 SGHNT and CDR2 YYREEE (reference sequence). This CDR3 contains 16 residues. CDR3 loop: CASSLVAGTGSDTQYF. DNA of the CDR3: TGTGCCAGCAGTTTAGTGGCCGGGACAGGGTCCGATACGCAGTATTTT.

With respect to this clone: The same CDR3 is also encoded by other DNA sequences in this sample. The chain has TRBV5-1 and TRBJ1-4; 8 nucleotides line up with TRBD1. Germline trimming cut 0 bases from V and 5 bases from J; bases unmatched to any gene: 0. CDR1 and CDR2 from the germline V gene are SGHRS and YFSETQ. The CDR3 totals 14 residues. For the CDR3, the DNA is TGCGCCAGCAGCTTGGGACAGGGGAATGAAAAACTGTTTTTT. It is translated as CASSLGQGNEKLFF.

This chain links TRBV10-1 with TRBJ2-1; D is possibly TRBD1 (6 bases). V dropped 0 bases and J dropped 4 bases, with 16 bases sitting between them. Per germline, CDR1 WNHNN and CDR2 SYGVQD (reference sequence). There are 17 residues in the CDR3. CDR3: CASSESHGTILYNEQFF. CDR3 DNA sequence: TGCGCCAGCAGTGAGTCCCACGGGACAATACTTTACAATGAGCAGTTCTTC.

This clone was detected a few times. This chain uses TRBV7-6 with TRBJ1-5; 7 bases are a match to TRBD1. The CDR3 sequence is 13 residues long. The germline V gene has CDR1 SGHVS and CDR2 FNYEAQ. J gave up 6 bases and V 5 bases, and 4 bases lay outside the gene matches. The CDR3 spells CASSLTGVQPQHF. CDR3 nucleotide sequence: TGTGCCAGCAGCCTAACAGGGGTTCAGCCCCAGCATTTT.

This rearrangement joins TRBV5-3 to TRBJ2-6; no clear D gene. TRBV5-3 is marked as an open reading frame, function uncertain. This CDR3 is built from 18 residues. V shed 0 bases and J shed 0 bases, with 13 bases lying between them. The CDR3 DNA is TGTGCCAGAAGCTTGGGTCGGTACTTCGACTCTGGGGCCAACGTCCTGACTTTC. It translates to CARSLGRYFDSGANVLTF.

This clone was counted between two and nine times. The rearrangement uses TRBV18 and TRBJ2-6; D is perhaps TRBD1 (5 bases). V lost 3 bases, J lost 1 base, and 7 bases lay in between. CDR3 length: 15 residues. Germline CDR1 and CDR2: KGHSH and LQKENI. In nucleotides, the CDR3 is TGTGCCAGCTCACCGCAGGGATCTGGGGCCAACGTCCTGACTTTC. Protein product: CASSPQGSGANVLTF.

This clone turned up a few times. V usage is TRBV21-1 and J usage is TRBJ1-5; the DNA was not used to check the table's D call, TRBD1. TRBV21-1 is a recognized pseudogene. CDR3 size: 17 residues. The CDR3 region is CASSKKGGQGGVKPQHF. For the CDR3, the DNA is TGTGCCAGCAGCAAAAAGGGGGGACAGGGAGGTGTTAAGCCCCAGCATTTT.

The J gene is TRBJ2-2, the V gene TRBV5-1; the D is unclear. Germline CDR1 SGHRS, CDR2 YFSETQ. V dropped 0 bases and J dropped 1 base, with 4 bases sitting between them. The CDR3 is made up of 14 amino acids. CDR3 loop: CASSLGGNTGELFF. In DNA, the CDR3 is TGCGCCAGCAGCTTGGGAGGGAACACCGGGGAGCTGTTTTTT.

The chain is built from TRBV27 and TRBJ1-6; 7 positions agree with TRBD1. The CDR3 contains 14 residues. V dropped 4 bases and J dropped 10; count of bases not matched to a gene: 7. Germline V gene sequence: CDR1 MNHEY, CDR2 SMNVEV (reference sequence). As DNA, the CDR3 is TGTGCCAGCAGTTCCGACAGGGTTCGATCACCCCTCCACTTT. Protein: CASSSDRVRSPLHF.

There are a few counts of this clone. The chain carries TRBV4-2 and TRBJ1-1, with unresolved D. V lost 0 bases and J 5 bases, leaving 13 bases between the germline ends. This CDR3 comprises 15 residues. From germline, CDR1 is LGHNA and CDR2 YNFKEQ. The CDR3 DNA reads TGTGCCAGCAGCCAAGATAGGAGGTTGGGGACTGAAGCTTTCTTT. Amino acids: CASSQDRRLGTEAFF.

This clone was seen only once. The V gene is TRBV28, the J gene TRBJ1-5; unclear D gene. Germline assignment: CDR1 MDHEN and CDR2 SYDVKM. This CDR3 has 12 amino acids. V lost 8 bases and J lost 9, with 14 bases in between. This CDR3 reads CASHVVNGPQHF. CDR3 DNA: TGTGCCAGCCACGTGGTGAACGGGCCCCAGCATTTT.